Following are 15 T cell receptor beta chains from one sample sequenced in a study of T-cell reconstitution after alpha-beta-depleted transplantation in children. It was with unique molecular identifiers that the TCRbeta library was prepared. MiXCR was run by TCRdb on the PCR reads, yielding one entry per CDR3 protein. The sample carries under 300,000 distinct CDR3 sequences, 9.5% to 13% recorded once. The specimen comprised peripheral blood, sampled 180 days after TCRalphabeta/CD19-depleted stem cell transplant. The receptors come from a male patient aged 2 to 10 who had a stem cell transplant for chronic granulomatous disease, so the T cells may come from the graft donor.

The count of this clonotype is one. CDR3 protein: CASSPTSVSYEQYF. Here the CDR3 DNA reads TGTGCCAGCAGCCCGACTAGCGTCTCCTACGAGCAGTACTTC. The chain recombines TRBV5-4 with TRBJ2-7, with TRBD2 matching over 8 bases. CDR1 SGHNT and CDR2 YYREEE come from the germline V gene (reference sequence). The CDR3 sequence is 14 residues long. The V segment lost 4 bases and the J segment 0 bases; nucleotides outside the gene matches: 3.

The table lists this clonotype with many counts. The chain joins TRBV4-3 to TRBJ2-3; perhaps D is TRBD1 or TRBD2 (5 bases each). Germline V gene sequence: CDR1 LGHNA, CDR2 YSLEER. The ends were cut back, 2 bases at V and 6 bases at J, with 9 bases in the middle. The CDR3 consists of 13 residues. The CDR3 loop is CASSQLEGDTQYF. The CDR3 DNA reads as TGCGCCAGCAGCCAACTAGAGGGGGATACGCAGTATTTT.

This clonotype was observed many times. The genes are TRBV6-1 and TRBJ1-4; possible D gene TRBD1, 5 bases. The CDR3 is 14 residues long. Germline-derived CDR1 and CDR2 are MNHNS and SASEGT. Trimming took 4 bases from V and 8 from J, leaving 14 bases between them. The CDR3 DNA sequence: TGTGCCAGCAGTGGCGGCAGGGTAGGAGAAAAACTGTTTTTT. Amino acids: CASSGGRVGEKLFF.

This clonotype was counted at least ten times. The chain recombines TRBV7-3 with TRBJ2-2; 14 nucleotides match TRBD2. V lost 5 bases, J lost 6 bases, and 5 bases stayed unmatched. The CDR3 covers 16 residues. CDR1 and CDR2 from the germline V gene are SGHTA and FQGTGA. The CDR3 loop reads CASSLKGLAGAGELFF. The DNA for the CDR3 is TGTGCCAGCAGCCTCAAGGGACTAGCGGGAGCCGGGGAGCTGTTTTTT.

This clonotype was seen many times. This chain joins TRBV7-2 and TRBJ1-1; D remains unclear. Trimming stripped 5 bases from V and 5 bases from J, with 15 bases between. CDR1 and CDR2 (germline): SGHTA, FQGNSA. CDR3 length: 14 amino acids. CDR3 sequence reads: CASSLDPSGTEAFF. Written as DNA, the CDR3 is TGTGCCAGCAGCCTTGACCCTTCTGGAACTGAAGCTTTCTTT.

This clonotype was detected ten times or more. This rearrangement joins TRBV6-2 or TRBV6-3 to TRBJ2-2; D might be TRBD1 or TRBD2, each matching 5 bases. This CDR3 contains 15 residues. Germline CDR1 MNHEY, CDR2 SVGEGT. Trimming took off 2 bases at V and 3 bases at J, with 10 bases between the two ends. The CDR3: CASSYRDPYTGELFF. CDR3 in DNA: TGTGCCAGCAGTTACAGGGACCCTTACACCGGGGAGCTGTTTTTT.

This clonotype was seen many times. The gene calls are TRBV7-2 and TRBJ2-7; TRBD2 agrees at 12 bases. V shed 9 bases, J shed 4 bases, and the junction held 16 bases outside the gene matches. Germline values: CDR1 SGHTA, CDR2 FQGNSA. The CDR3 is 17 amino acids. CDR3 in DNA: TGTGCCAGTGCTATGGGGGTCACTAGCGGGGGGCTATACGAGCAGTACTTC. It yields the protein CASAMGVTSGGLYEQYF.

In this sample, this clonotype turned up many times. V gene TRBV6-5 combines with J gene TRBJ2-7, with TRBD1 identical over 9 bases. This CDR3 is 16 amino acids long. V lost 2 bases to trimming and J lost 3 bases; unmatched junction nucleotides: 8. Germline V gene lookup returns CDR1 MNHEY and CDR2 SVGAGI. CDR3 DNA: TGTGCCAGCAGTTACCTTGGGGGACAGGGTGTCTACGAGCAGTACTTC. Translated, it gives CASSYLGGQGVYEQYF.

This clonotype was detected many times. The chain couples TRBV29-1 to TRBJ2-7; the D is unclear. V was shortened by 0 bases and J by 5 bases, with 8 bases between the two germline ends. The CDR3 runs 12 residues. Germline CDR1 and CDR2: SQVTM and ANQGSEA. This CDR3 reads CSVEEVGDEQYF. The CDR3 region has the DNA TGCAGCGTTGAAGAGGTCGGCGACGAGCAGTACTTC.

This sequence joins TRBV19 and TRBJ1-1, with a tentative D call TRBD1 (5 bases). This CDR3 is 18 amino acids long. Germline loops: CDR1 LNHDA, CDR2 SQIVND (reference sequence). V shed 4 bases and J shed 0 bases, with 21 bases lying between them. The chain's CDR3 is CASSKIRETGTLNTEAFF. CDR3 nucleotide sequence: TGTGCCAGTAGTAAGATCCGCGAAACCGGGACTTTGAACACTGAAGCTTTCTTT.

The chain uses TRBV18 and TRBJ1-2; maybe TRBD1 (6 bases). CDR3 length: 18 residues. V was cut by 2 bases and J by 0 bases, with 19 bases left in between. CDR1 and CDR2 (germline): KGHSH, LQKENI. CDR3 in DNA: TGTGCCAGCTCACCAGAGGGGGACAACCCTTTAGCTAACTATGGCTACACCTTC. Protein product: CASSPEGDNPLANYGYTF.

This clonotype was detected many times. J is TRBJ2-7 and V is TRBV7-2; D gene uncertain. The germline gives CDR1 SGHTA, CDR2 FQGNSA. This CDR3 spans 12 amino acids. Trimming left V 4 bases short and J 4 bases short, with 8 bases between. The CDR3 loop reads CASSSGPYEQYF. In nucleotides, the CDR3 is TGTGCCAGCAGCTCCGGACCTTACGAGCAGTACTTC.

This clonotype came up many times. CDR3 sequence reads: CASKDGFPSDTQYF. The CDR3 region has the DNA TGTGCCAGCAAGGACGGGTTTCCCTCAGATACGCAGTATTTT. The chain carries TRBV6-1 and TRBJ2-3; D gene uncertain. The CDR3 extends over 14 amino acids. V lost 7 bases to trimming and J lost 4 bases, with 15 bases between them. Per germline, CDR1 MNHNS and CDR2 SASEGT.

This clonotype was seen at least ten times. J is TRBJ1-2 and V is TRBV9; D remains unclear. The CDR3 has 13 amino acids. V lost 3 bases and J lost 2, with 8 bases in between. Per germline, CDR1 SGDLS and CDR2 YYNGEE. The CDR3: CASSENDNYGYTF. The CDR3 bases are TGTGCCAGCAGCGAGAACGACAACTATGGCTACACCTTC.

Turning to this clonotype: A much larger clone is a single base away; this may be a read error. The chain carries TRBV27 and TRBJ1-2; D is uncertain. The CDR3 has 14 residues. The V end was cut by 9 bases, the J end by 3 bases, with 17 bases between. Germline lookup yields CDR1 MNHEY and CDR2 SMNVEV (reference sequence). CDR3 protein: CARRKRAVDYGYTF. The DNA of the CDR3 is TGTGCCAGAAGAAAGAGAGCAGTTGACTATGGCTACACCTTC.